Only a few counts were recorded for the clone carrying this T cell receptor beta chain. The antigen remains undetermined. The data were produced by immunoSEQ multiplex PCR, yet TCRdb's version contains in-frame clones alone and is incomplete. The sample shows 200,000 or so clones, 84% of them seen only once. The data belong to a study of cytomegalovirus exposure and HLA in healthy donors. As for the study in general: The same platform was used for the roughly 120 validation repertoires as for the 650 to 800 first-cohort repertoires, as reported in a later analysis.

General observations from the study: Reportedly, cytomegalovirus status was diagnosed with high sensitivity and specificity.

The sequence derives from a woman aged 30 to 39 in good health and CMV-seropositive. The sample consisted of PBMCs.

CDR3 nucleotide sequence: TGTGCCAGCAGTCGACATTACGGGGAGCTGTTTTTT. Translated, it gives CASSRHYGELFF. The chain couples TRBV2 to TRBJ2-2; D is uncertain. The V gene's germline CDR1 is SNHLY and CDR2 FYNNEI. Trimming took 5 bases from V and 7 from J, leaving 8 bases between them. CDR3 length equals 12 residues.